This paragraph covers one T cell receptor beta chain sequence. The sample originates from a study of regulatory T cells in long-lasting Graves disease. Study summary: Patients met the persistent Graves' disease definition after over 5 years of antithyroid drugs with positive TSH receptor antibodies.

Germline V gene sequence: CDR1 MNHEY, CDR2 SMNVEV (reference sequence). The CDR3 consists of 17 residues. The J segment lost 2 bases and the V segment lost 2 bases, leaving 10 bases of the junction unmatched. Regarding time point: persistent/refractory GD, antithyroid drugs over 5 years with positive TRAb. Scientists built the TCR library using RNA that was extracted from PBMCs. Relying on iRepertoire HTBI primers and Arm-PCR of CDR3 regions, the team built TCR beta libraries. Each CDR3 protein gets one entry after TCRdb re-called the multiplex PCR reads with MiXCR. The sample lists about 430,000 distinct CDR3 sequences, approximately 22% occurring once.

The chain recombines TRBV27 with TRBJ2-3; 7 nucleotides align to TRBD2. The sequence came from a female donor with Graves disease. Specimen: peripheral blood mononuclear cells (PBMCs), collected when the disease was refractory, from a patient treated with antithyroid drugs. DNA for the CDR3: TGTGCCAGCAGTTTAAGGAGTGGGCGGGGGTTCACAGATACGCAGTATTTT. This codes for CASSLRSGRGFTDTQYF.